A selection of T cell receptor beta chains follows, all from one sample in a study of blood T cell repertoires in COVID-19. Using immunoSEQ multiplex PCR, the repertoire was profiled, and TCRdb retains in-frame clones only, with some absent. The repertoire holds around 150,000 clones, with 85% to 95% as singletons. The sequenced sample consisted of peripheral blood. The receptors were sampled from a woman aged 50 to 65 with acute or convalescent COVID-19. The conserved cysteine and the conserved F or W are not part of the CDR3 here. A D gene is named only where the DNA matches it firmly. Clone size, where shown, is once, few, many, or a class for clones that have expanded.

j_call clone_size d_call v_call cdr3_aa
TRBJ2-7 - - TRBV27 ASSFASSGEQY
TRBJ1-6 - TRBD1 TRBV24-1 ATSDPRQGDNSPLH
TRBJ1-5 - - TRBV19 ASSLRGDNQPQH
TRBJ2-3 - - TRBV24-1 ATGGLDTQY
TRBJ2-2 - - TRBV9 ASSSGVSTGELF
TRBJ1-2 - TRBD1 TRBV12-3/TRBV12-4 ASSFGTVDGYT
TRBJ2-7 - - TRBV7-3 ASSLAGVGEQY
TRBJ1-5 - - TRBV21-1 ASSKYGLSNQPQH
TRBJ1-1 - TRBD1 TRBV7-9 ASSLKQGHTEAF
TRBJ2-6 - - TRBV28 ASRVGQLSRLSGANVLT
TRBJ1-1 once - TRBV27 ASSLRGSTEAF
TRBJ2-7 - - TRBV30 AWGRINSYEQY
TRBJ2-1 once - TRBV12-3/TRBV12-4 ASTINNEQF
TRBJ1-4 once - TRBV18 ASSSDRNEKLF
TRBJ2-5 once - TRBV3-1/TRBV3-2 ASSQEVVKY
TRBJ1-1 - TRBD1 TRBV5-6 ASSLNGQGGTEAF
TRBJ2-3 - - TRBV7-3 ASSGGLAPDTQY
TRBJ1-2 - - TRBV9 ASSVRVNYGYT
TRBJ1-3 - TRBD1 TRBV3-1/TRBV3-2 ASSPSGTGVHYGNTIY
TRBJ2-5 - TRBD2 TRBV28 ASRGTGTTTQETQY
TRBJ2-3 once TRBD2 TRBV19 ASSISSGRRTSTDTQY
TRBJ1-1 - - TRBV7-9 ASSLFPTENTEAF
TRBJ2-3 - - TRBV6-5 ASSFSGSSTDTQY
TRBJ1-2 - - TRBV19 ASSIGGTYGYT
TRBJ1-3 - - TRBV5-6 ASSLGAGAGNTIY
TRBJ2-1 - - TRBV5-1 ASSLAGNEQF
TRBJ1-5 - - TRBV19 ASSILDSSNQPQH
TRBJ1-1 few - TRBV7-9 ASSPSPGQLNTEAF
TRBJ1-2 once TRBD1 TRBV7-2 ASSPYKAATGGTYGYT
TRBJ2-2 - - TRBV19 ASSILPSPNTGELF
TRBJ2-5 - - TRBV9 ASSAGHSRRETQY
TRBJ2-2 - TRBD1 TRBV5-6 ASSFYAGTGLKSTGELF
TRBJ1-2 - - TRBV19 ASSPQGDYGYT
TRBJ2-1 - - TRBV30 AWSVALRDAWSSYNEQF
TRBJ2-1 - - TRBV28 ASSLISTGNEQF
TRBJ2-1 - TRBD2 TRBV9 ASSAGGGSYNEQF
TRBJ2-5 - - TRBV7-3 ASSLGIPGETQY
TRBJ1-1 - - TRBV3-1/TRBV3-2 ASSQGLREAF
TRBJ1-2 - - TRBV9 ASSDTQGTHGYT
TRBJ2-3 - TRBD2 TRBV9 ASSERGTTDTQY
TRBJ1-2 - TRBD1 TRBV28 ASSLGTDYGYT
TRBJ1-2 - TRBD1 TRBV18 ASSQGTGGVYGYT
TRBJ1-2 once TRBD1 TRBV2 ASRTGEDYGYT
TRBJ2-3 - TRBD1 TRBV27 ASSLMGQGYNTDTQY
TRBJ2-3 - TRBD2 TRBV2 ASSEFSGSLTDTQY
TRBJ2-7 once - TRBV29-1 SVGGTYEQY
TRBJ2-3 - - TRBV12-5 ASGSSKWTVGLLPDTQY
TRBJ1-5 - - TRBV19 ASSRQAWGPQH
TRBJ1-5 - TRBD1 TRBV30 AWSARQGDQPQH
TRBJ1-1 few - TRBV14 ASSQDTGWGTEAF
TRBJ2-7 - - TRBV25-1 ASSIPGHGTYEQY
TRBJ1-1 - - TRBV21-1 ASISWWGRDTEAF
TRBJ2-1 - - TRBV28 ASSLPLGSSYNEQF
TRBJ1-5 - - TRBV4-1 ASSQEGSQPQH